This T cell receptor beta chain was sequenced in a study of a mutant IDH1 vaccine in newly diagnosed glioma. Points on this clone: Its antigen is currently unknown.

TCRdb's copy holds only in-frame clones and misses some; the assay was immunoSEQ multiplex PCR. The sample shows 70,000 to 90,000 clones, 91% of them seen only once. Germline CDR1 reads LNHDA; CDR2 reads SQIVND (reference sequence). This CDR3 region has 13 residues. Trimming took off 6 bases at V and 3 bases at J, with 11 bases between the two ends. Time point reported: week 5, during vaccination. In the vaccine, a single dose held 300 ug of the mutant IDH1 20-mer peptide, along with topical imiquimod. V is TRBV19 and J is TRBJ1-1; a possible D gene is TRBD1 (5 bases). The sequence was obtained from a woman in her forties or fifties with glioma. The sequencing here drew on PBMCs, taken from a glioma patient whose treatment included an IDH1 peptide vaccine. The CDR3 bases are TGTGCCAGTAGGGTGGAGGGGTACACTGAAGCTTTCTTT. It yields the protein CASRVEGYTEAFF.